One and the same sample provided the 13 T cell receptor beta chains below, sequenced in a study of blood T cell repertoires in COVID-19. Profiled with immunoSEQ multiplex PCR; TCRdb holds only in-frame clones, not every one. The top ten hold roughly 2.6% of the sample, which has approximately 68,000 clones, over 75% seen once. Sequences were obtained from peripheral blood. These receptors all come from a man aged 65-85 years with active or convalescent COVID-19.

Points on this clone: The junction departs from germline at one end; a sequencing error may be responsible. The chain is built from TRBV10-1 and TRBJ2-2; no clear D. Germline-derived CDR1 and CDR2 are WNHNN and SYGVQD (reference sequence). This CDR3 is built from 15 residues. The CDR3 bases are TGCGCCAGCAGGGAGTTGGCGGTGAACACCGGGGAGCTGTTTTTT. Translated, it gives CASRELAVNTGELFF.

V usage is TRBV3-1 (or the pseudogene TRBV3-2) and J usage is TRBJ2-7; TRBD1 might be the D (7 bases). This CDR3 has 15 residues. CDR1 and CDR2 (germline): LGHDT, YNNKEL (reference sequence). V shed 10 bases and J shed 1 base, with 20 bases lying between them. The CDR3 spells CATGGFGAGSYEQYF. CDR3 coding DNA: TGTGCCACAGGGGGGTTCGGTGCTGGATCCTACGAGCAGTACTTC.

This chain connects TRBV7-9 to TRBJ1-2; the D is unclear. Germline CDR1 reads SEHNR; CDR2 reads FQNEAQ (reference sequence). The CDR3 extends over 13 amino acids. Trimming shortened V by 5 bases and J by 4 bases, and 11 bases separated the two germline ends. CDR3 sequence (DNA): TGTGCCAGCAGCCCAATAGCCCCCTATGGCTACACCTTC. As protein: CASSPIAPYGYTF. The variable domain in full, completed from reference TRBV7-9 and TRBJ1-2, reads DTGVSQNPRHKITKRGQNVTFRCDPISEHNRLYWYRQTLGQGPEFLTYFQNEAQLEKSRLLSDRFSAERPKGSFSTLEIQRTEQGDSAMYLCASSPIAPYGYTFGSGTRLTVV.

This rearrangement joins TRBV18 to TRBJ2-2; 7 bases are a match to TRBD1. CDR3 size: 14 residues. In germline, CDR1 is KGHSH, CDR2 LQKENI. The V gene end was trimmed by 3 bases and the J gene end by 9 bases; junction bases not matched to a gene: 7. CDR3 bases: TGTGCCAGCTCACCGACAGGGATACCCTGGGAGCTGTTTTTT. It yields the protein CASSPTGIPWELFF.

This chain connects TRBV28 to TRBJ1-5; D might be TRBD1 (6 bases). The CDR3 covers 14 residues. V was pared by 5 bases and J by 6 bases, with 14 bases between. The germline V gene encodes CDR1 MDHEN and CDR2 SYDVKM. CDR3 sequence reads: CASSPSLTGQPQHF. The DNA of the CDR3 is TGTGCCAGCAGTCCCTCCCTGACAGGTCAGCCCCAGCATTTT.

This chain links TRBV27 with TRBJ1-1; D not certain. The CDR3 totals 14 residues. V lost 1 base, J lost 1 base, and 7 bases lay in between. CDR1 MNHEY and CDR2 SMNVEV come from the germline V gene (reference sequence). CDR3 amino acids: CASSLLAGNTEAFF. The CDR3 region has the DNA TGTGCCAGCAGTTTATTGGCGGGGAACACTGAAGCTTTCTTT.

The chain links TRBV7-9 to TRBJ1-1; D uncertain. The CDR3 has 14 amino acids. The germline CDR1 and CDR2 sequences are SEHNR and FQNEAQ (reference sequence). The V end lost 1 base, the J end lost 2 bases, and 8 bases lay between the germline ends. CDR3 sequence: CASSLGQTNTEAFF. The CDR3 coding sequence is TGTGCCAGCAGCTTAGGGCAGACAAACACTGAAGCTTTCTTT.

The rearrangement uses TRBV28 and TRBJ1-2, with 10 nucleotides matching TRBD1. The CDR3 is 16 residues long. Germline CDR1 reads MDHEN; CDR2 reads SYDVKM. The trim removed 4 bases at V and 6 bases at J, leaving 11 bases unmatched. The CDR3 nucleotides read TGTGCCAGCAGTTCGGAGGCGACAGGGGGCAGAAATGGCTACACCTTC. It is translated as CASSSEATGGRNGYTF.

This clone has a single count. The chain combines TRBV5-6 with TRBJ1-2; tentatively, D is TRBD1 (5 bases). The CDR3 length is 16 residues. Germline V gene lookup returns CDR1 SGHDT and CDR2 YYEEEE. V was cut by 4 bases and J by 4 bases, with 20 bases left in between. The CDR3 region is CASSRWTAGQGYGYTF. Written as DNA, the CDR3 is TGTGCCAGCAGCCGCTGGACGGCAGGGCAGGGCTATGGCTACACCTTC.

The chain carries TRBV4-2 and TRBJ1-2; no clear D gene. The CDR3 has 13 amino acids. Germline V gives CDR1 LGHNA, CDR2 YNFKEQ. V lost 3 bases, J lost 4 bases, and 9 bases lay in between. DNA for the CDR3: TGTGCCAGCAGCCAGGTTACTGGCTATGGCTACACCTTC. The encoded protein is CASSQVTGYGYTF.

The rearrangement joins TRBV16 to TRBJ1-1, with D possibly matching TRBD1 (5 bases). The CDR3 has 14 amino acids. CDR1 and CDR2 (germline): KGHSY, FQNENV. Trimming took off 5 bases at V and 4 bases at J, with 14 bases between the two ends. The CDR3 is CASSTLGRGTEAFF. CDR3 bases: TGTGCCAGCAGCACTCTGGGGCGCGGCACTGAAGCTTTCTTT.

CDR3 DNA: TGTGCCAGCAGCTTAAAAGGACAGTACGGCTACACCTTC. Translation: CASSLKGQYGYTF. This sequence joins TRBV7-9 and TRBJ1-2; possible D gene TRBD1, 6 bases. The CDR3 covers 13 residues. Per germline, CDR1 SEHNR and CDR2 FQNEAQ (reference sequence). V was trimmed by 2 bases and J by 8 bases, leaving 12 bases between them. Complete variable domain (other parts from reference TRBV7-9 and TRBJ1-2): DTGVSQNPRHKITKRGQNVTFRCDPISEHNRLYWYRQTLGQGPEFLTYFQNEAQLEKSRLLSDRFSAERPKGSFSTLEIQRTEQGDSAMYLCASSLKGQYGYTFGSGTRLTVV.

This sequence joins TRBV20-1 and TRBJ1-2; 7 bases are a match to TRBD1. The germline CDR1 and CDR2 sequences are DFQATT and SNEGSKA (reference sequence). V was clipped by 5 bases and J by 7 bases; unmatched bases: 4. The CDR3 contains 11 residues. As DNA, the CDR3 is TGCAGTGCTCTGACAGGGAGTGGCTACACCTTC. The encoded protein is CSALTGSGYTF.